One sample yielded the 13 T cell receptor beta chains listed below, sequenced in a study of cytomegalovirus exposure and HLA in healthy donors. Primers: 60 Vbeta forward and 13 Jbeta reverse. The repertoire was sequenced with immunoSEQ multiplex PCR; TCRdb's copy has only in-frame clones and lacks some. The sample records 110,000 to 150,000 clones, over 75% being singletons. What was sequenced was PBMCs. These TCRs come from a female donor in good health and CMV-seronegative.

In its sample, this clone was seen a few times. V usage is TRBV6-5 and J usage is TRBJ2-7; TRBD2 agrees at 7 bases. The germline CDR1 and CDR2 sequences are MNHEY and SVGAGI. The CDR3 covers 15 residues. V lost 0 bases and J lost 4; bases outside the gene matches: 6. CDR3 region: CASSYSGLAAYEQYF. As DNA, the CDR3 is TGTGCCAGCAGTTACTCGGGGCTAGCGGCGTACGAGCAGTACTTC.

In nucleotides, the CDR3 is TGTGCCAGCAGCGACATAGGGGTGACTGAAGCTTTCTTT. Translation gives CASSDIGVTEAFF. This chain uses TRBV9 with TRBJ1-1; TRBD1 might be the D (5 bases). V lost 3 bases and J 5 bases, leaving 11 bases between the germline ends. CDR3 size: 13 residues. Germline V CDR1 and CDR2: SGDLS, YYNGEE.

V usage is TRBV5-4 and J usage is TRBJ1-1, with TRBD1 identical over 8 bases. V gave up 1 base and J gave up 4 bases; unmatched junction bases: 9. CDR1 is SGHNT and CDR2 is YYREEE in the germline V gene (reference sequence). The CDR3 spans 16 residues. CDR3 bases: TGTGCCAGCAGCTTGTATCAGGGGGCGCGGGGCACTGAAGCTTTCTTT. It specifies CASSLYQGARGTEAFF.

The V and J genes are TRBV27 and TRBJ2-7; D might be TRBD1 (6 bases). Germline V CDR1 and CDR2: MNHEY, SMNVEV (reference sequence). V lost 2 bases, J lost 3 bases, and 17 bases lay in between. The CDR3 is made up of 16 amino acids. The DNA of the CDR3 is TGTGCCAGCAGTTTAACAGCCGGGACACCGATCTACGAGCAGTACTTC. It encodes CASSLTAGTPIYEQYF.

The V and J genes are TRBV7-2 and TRBJ1-2, with TRBD1 matching 7 bases. Germline V gene lookup returns CDR1 SGHTA and CDR2 FQGNSA. Trimming at V came to 1 base and at J to 8 bases, leaving 7 bases not matched to a gene. The CDR3 sequence is 14 residues long. The CDR3 sequence is CASSLVGGSGGYTF. CDR3 sequence (DNA): TGTGCCAGCAGCTTAGTAGGGGGCTCGGGAGGCTACACCTTC.

This chain connects TRBV2 to TRBJ1-2, with no clear D. This CDR3 spans 13 amino acids. CDR1 and CDR2 (germline): SNHLY, FYNNEI. Deletions cut 7 bases from V and 7 bases from J, with 16 bases between. CDR3 sequence reads: CASKQNIAAGYTF. The CDR3 coding sequence is TGTGCCAGCAAACAGAACATCGCCGCTGGCTACACCTTC. Based on the CDR3 plus reference TRBV2 and TRBJ1-2, the full variable domain is EPEVTQTPSHQVTQMGQEVILRCVPISNHLYFYWYRQILGQKVEFLVSFYNNEISEKSEIFDDQFSVERPDGSNFTLKIRSTKLEDSAMYFCASKQNIAAGYTFGSGTRLTVV.

The chain uses TRBV7-6 and TRBJ1-1; D uncertain. CDR1 and CDR2 from the germline V gene are SGHVS and FNYEAQ. The V gene lost 5 bases and the J gene lost 0 bases, with 7 bases spanning the gap. The CDR3 is 13 amino acids. CDR3 DNA sequence: TGTGCCAGCAGCCCTACGGTGAACACTGAAGCTTTCTTT. Translating it yields CASSPTVNTEAFF.

As concerns this clone: This CDR3 is also generated by other DNA sequences in the sample. The J gene is TRBJ2-7, the V gene TRBV7-9; D call uncertain. CDR1 and CDR2 from the germline V gene are SEHNR and FQNEAQ (reference sequence). This CDR3 has 12 amino acids. The V and J ends lost 5 bases and 1 base respectively, with 6 bases between them. The CDR3 DNA sequence: TGTGCCAGCAGCCTCGTTTCCTACGAGCAGTACTTC. Its protein is CASSLVSYEQYF.

The rearrangement uses TRBV5-5 and TRBJ1-5; D perhaps matches TRBD1 (6 bases). V lost 4 bases and J 6 bases, leaving 8 bases between the germline ends. Germline V lookup: CDR1 SGHKS, CDR2 YYEKEE (reference sequence). The CDR3 has 12 amino acids. CDR3 sequence: CASSTDSQPQHF. CDR3 coding DNA: TGTGCCAGCAGCACGGACAGTCAGCCCCAGCATTTT.

This clone was seen a single time. The chain combines TRBV19 with TRBJ1-2, with D unresolved. The V gene's germline CDR1 is LNHDA and CDR2 SQIVND (reference sequence). V was trimmed by 5 bases and J by 4 bases, leaving 14 bases between them. This CDR3 is built from 14 residues. Here the CDR3 reads CASSPGEAVYGYTF. CDR3 nucleotide sequence: TGTGCCAGTAGTCCTGGAGAGGCCGTCTATGGCTACACCTTC.

Here the CDR3 reads CASSASGLAGPYEQYF. Here the CDR3 DNA reads TGTGCCAGCAGTGCCTCGGGACTAGCGGGGCCCTACGAGCAGTACTTC. The chain links TRBV6-4 to TRBJ2-7, with TRBD2 identical over 13 bases. CDR3 size: 16 residues. Trimming took 4 bases from V and 2 from J; bases not matched to a gene: 5. Germline assignment: CDR1 MRHNA and CDR2 SNTAGT.

The CDR3: CASSQIHGTGKRKETQYF. In DNA form, the CDR3 reads TGCGCCAGCAGCCAAATCCATGGGACAGGGAAACGTAAAGAGACCCAGTACTTC. This chain links TRBV4-1 with TRBJ2-5; 9 nucleotides agree with TRBD1. The V gene's germline CDR1 is MGHRA and CDR2 YSYEKL. This CDR3 is 18 amino acids long. The V and J ends lost 2 bases and 3 bases, in that order; junction bases with no gene match: 13.

Details on this clone: Other DNA variants within this sample encode the same CDR3. The chain recombines TRBV6-5 with TRBJ2-7; 12 bases map to TRBD2. Germline assignment: CDR1 MNHEY and CDR2 SVGAGI. With 0 bases clipped from V and 0 bases from J, the junction kept 0 bases outside the gene matches. This CDR3 region has 16 residues. The CDR3 DNA reads as TGTGCCAGCAGTTACTCGACTAGCGGGAGCTCCTACGAGCAGTACTTC. It is translated as CASSYSTSGSSYEQYF.